Here is one T cell receptor beta chain with its context. This receptor's antigen is unknown. No much larger clone exists at a distance of one base, and base qualities are not known. The sample is drawn from a study of patients and donors after allogeneic stem cell transplantation (dated by TCRdb to about 2020). The library relied on RT-PCR. For sequencing, a NextSeq 550 was employed. TCRdb trimmed public reads at Q25 via fastp, called clones via MiXCR and kept in-frame beta chains. Identical CDR3 protein sequences are pooled into one entry, listed with their most common genes and DNA. The sample table records approximately 200,000 distinct CDR3 sequences; around two fifths of these occur just once. About 33% of the sample is in the top ten clones. CDR1 and CDR2 were assigned from the germline V gene as LGHNA and YNFKEQ. The CDR3 starts with the cysteine, ends with the phenylalanine, and has 15 residues. Only CDR3 DNA remains: 45 bases, in frame from the first base. Cut back by 3 bases and 0 bases, the V and J ends lie 9 bases apart.

The clonotype comes from a human donor who was either an allogeneic HSCT recipient or a stem cell or donor lymphocyte infusion donor (not recorded which). It is not recorded whose cells these are; they may come from a transplant donor. The sample comprised blood, either unsorted or a sorted T cell fraction (not recorded which). Recombination connected TRBV4-2 to TRBJ1-5; the D gene is perhaps TRBD1, from 5 matching bases. In nucleotides, the sequence is TGTGCCAGCAGCCACAGGGCGGATAGCAATCAGCCCCAGCATTTT. This gives the protein CASSHRADSNQPQHF.